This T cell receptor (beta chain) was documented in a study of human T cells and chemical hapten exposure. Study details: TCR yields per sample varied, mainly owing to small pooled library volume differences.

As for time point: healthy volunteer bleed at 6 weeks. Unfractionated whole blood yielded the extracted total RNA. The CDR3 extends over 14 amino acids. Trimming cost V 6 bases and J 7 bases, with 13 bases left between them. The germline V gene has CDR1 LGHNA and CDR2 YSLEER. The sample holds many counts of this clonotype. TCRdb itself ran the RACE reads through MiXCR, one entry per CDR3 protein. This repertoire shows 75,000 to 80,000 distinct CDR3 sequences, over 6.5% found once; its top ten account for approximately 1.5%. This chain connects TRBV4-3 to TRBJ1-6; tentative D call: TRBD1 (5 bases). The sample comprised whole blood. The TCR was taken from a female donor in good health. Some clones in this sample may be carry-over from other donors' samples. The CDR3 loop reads CASRRDWGNSPLHF. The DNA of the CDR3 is TGCGCCAGCAGACGGGACTGGGGGAATTCACCCCTCCACTTT.